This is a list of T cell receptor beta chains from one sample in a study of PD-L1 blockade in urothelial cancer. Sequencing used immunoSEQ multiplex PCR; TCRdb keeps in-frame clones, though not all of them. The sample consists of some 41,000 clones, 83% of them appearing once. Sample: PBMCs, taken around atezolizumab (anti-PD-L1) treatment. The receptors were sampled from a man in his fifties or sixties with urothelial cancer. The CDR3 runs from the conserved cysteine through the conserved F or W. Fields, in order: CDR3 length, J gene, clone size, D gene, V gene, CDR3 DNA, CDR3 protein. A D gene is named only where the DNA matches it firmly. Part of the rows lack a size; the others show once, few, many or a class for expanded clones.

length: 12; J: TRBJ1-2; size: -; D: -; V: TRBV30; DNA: TGTGCCTGGATTGGGGGAGGGTTGTTCTACACCTTC; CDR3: CAWIGGGLFYTF
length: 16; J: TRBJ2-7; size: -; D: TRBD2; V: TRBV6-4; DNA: TGTGCCAGCAGTCCTATAGCGGGGGGGACTTACACAGAGCAGTACTTC; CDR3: CASSPIAGGTYTEQYF
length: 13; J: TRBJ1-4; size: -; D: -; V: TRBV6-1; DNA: TGTGCCACTTCGAGGGCGGAGAATGAAAAACTGTTTTTT; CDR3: CATSRAENEKLFF
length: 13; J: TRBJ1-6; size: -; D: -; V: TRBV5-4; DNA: TGTGCCAGCAGCTTCCGGGAGTCAGAAGCCCTCCACTTT; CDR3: CASSFRESEALHF
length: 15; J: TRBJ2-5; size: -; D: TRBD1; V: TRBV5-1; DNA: TGCGCCAGCAGCCGGACAGGGGGGTACCAAGAGACCCAGTACTTC; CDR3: CASSRTGGYQETQYF
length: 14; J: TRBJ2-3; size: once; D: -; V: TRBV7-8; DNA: TGTGCCAGCAAACCCCAGGGCTACACAGATACGCAGTATTTT; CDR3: CASKPQGYTDTQYF
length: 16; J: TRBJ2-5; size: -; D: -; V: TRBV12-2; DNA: TGTGCAAGTCGCTCCCTTGGGGACGGAGGGGCAGAGACCCAGTACTTC; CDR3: CASRSLGDGGAETQYF
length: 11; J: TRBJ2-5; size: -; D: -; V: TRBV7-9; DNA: TGTGCCAGCGGGCTAAGGGAGACCCAGTACTTC; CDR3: CASGLRETQYF
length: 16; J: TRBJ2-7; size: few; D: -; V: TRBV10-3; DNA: TGTGCCATCAGTGAGGGGGGGGCAGCCCGCTCCTACGAGCAGTACTTC; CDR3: CAISEGGAARSYEQYF
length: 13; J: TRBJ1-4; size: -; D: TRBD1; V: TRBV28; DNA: TGTGCCAGCAGAGGACAGGGGGCAGGAAAACTGTTTTTT; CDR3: CASRGQGAGKLFF
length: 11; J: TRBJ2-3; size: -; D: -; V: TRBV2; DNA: TGTGCCAGCAGTGCGGGAGATACGCAGTATTTT; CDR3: CASSAGDTQYF
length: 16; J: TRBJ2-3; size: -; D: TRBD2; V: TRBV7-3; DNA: TGTGCCAGCAGCTTGAGCGGGGGGGCCAGCACAGATACGCAGTATTTT; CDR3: CASSLSGGASTDTQYF
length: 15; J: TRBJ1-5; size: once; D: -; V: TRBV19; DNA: TGTGCCAGTAGTATCTCACAGGGTCTCAATCAGCCCCAGCATTTT; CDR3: CASSISQGLNQPQHF
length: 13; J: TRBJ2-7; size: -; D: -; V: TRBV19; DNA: TGTGCCAGTAGTGGCAGGGGACCCTACGAGCAGTACTTC; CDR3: CASSGRGPYEQYF
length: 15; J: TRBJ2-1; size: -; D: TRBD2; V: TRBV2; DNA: TGTGCCAGCAGTGCCCTAGCGGGGCTCATCGGGGAGCAGTTCTTC; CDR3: CASSALAGLIGEQFF
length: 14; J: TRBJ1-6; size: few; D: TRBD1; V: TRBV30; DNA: TGTGCCTGGAGCACGGGACAGGAAACTTCACCCCTCCACTTT; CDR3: CAWSTGQETSPLHF
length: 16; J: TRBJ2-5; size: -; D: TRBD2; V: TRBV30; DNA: TGTGCCTGGAGTGTAAGCCTAGCGGGGGCCGGGGAGACCCAGTACTTC; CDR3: CAWSVSLAGAGETQYF
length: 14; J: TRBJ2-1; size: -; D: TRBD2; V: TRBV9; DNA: TGTGCCAGCAGCGGCGGGAGCTCCTACAATGAGCAGTTCTTC; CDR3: CASSGGSSYNEQFF